The clone carrying this T cell receptor beta chain was observed at least ten times. Its cognate antigen is unknown. These data are taken from a study of T cells in Graves' hyperthyroidism and ophthalmopathy. Researchers took RNA transcripts and amplified the TCR beta CDR3 regions from them. When the TCR CDR3 underwent first-round RT-PCR, the HTBI primer set was used. TCRdb ran MiXCR on the multiplex PCR reads and lists one entry per CDR3 protein. The sample consists of 400,000 or so distinct CDR3 sequences, approximately 14% of them appearing once. Lactation, pregnancy, other autoimmune disease or uncontrolled infection led to exclusion of patients. The PBMCs were taken from roughly 9.3 ml of fresh peripheral blood. This CDR3 region has 16 residues. The germline V gene has CDR1 SNHLY and CDR2 FYNNEI. V lost 2 bases and J lost 1; bases outside the gene matches: 6. Study conclusions and caveats: Blood also held most thyroid clonotypes expanded beyond 0.001. Ophthalmopathy and stable hyperthyroidism were separated by a 13 V-J model.

Sequenced sample: blood. The chain uses TRBV2 and TRBJ1-1; 8 bases align to TRBD1. The TCR was taken from a woman aged 25 to 39 with Graves' ophthalmopathy. The CDR3 sequence is CASSERQGAGNTEAFF. The CDR3 nucleotides are TGTGCCAGCAGTGAAAGGCAGGGGGCCGGGAACACTGAAGCTTTCTTT. The full variable domain, in which reference TRBV2 and TRBJ1-1 provide the parts outside the CDR3, is EPEVTQTPSHQVTQMGQEVILRCVPISNHLYFYWYRQILGQKVEFLVSFYNNEISEKSEIFDDQFSVERPDGSNFTLKIRSTKLEDSAMYFCASSERQGAGNTEAFFGQGTRLTVV.